This T cell receptor (beta chain) was captured in a study of OX40 agonist ivuxolimab in advanced cancers. Study-wide background: Treatment received earlier with anti-PD-1, anti-PD-L1 or anti-CTLA-4 agents was allowed, and around 40% had some.

General study results and limits: A proportion of nonresponders additionally exhibited low normalized T-cell clonal expansion.

A remark on this clone: What it recognizes is unknown.

The table came from immunoSEQ multiplex PCR; TCRdb's copy has only in-frame clones and leaves some out. The repertoire includes about 98,000 clones, 80% to 90% of them detected once, and 0.82% sits in the top ten. Sample: CD4+ or CD8+ T cells sorted from blood, taken in a trial of the OX40 agonist ivuxolimab. This clonotype originated in an adult with an advanced solid tumor such as melanoma, head and neck, liver or kidney cancer.

In DNA, the CDR3 is TGTGCCAGCAGTGATTTGGGGGGGGGTGAAAAACTGTTTTTT. Encoded protein: CASSDLGGGEKLFF. The gene calls are TRBV6-1 and TRBJ1-4, with D maybe TRBD1 (5 bases). The ends were cut back, 3 bases at V and 7 bases at J, with 12 bases in the middle. The CDR3 contains 14 residues. The germline gives CDR1 MNHNS, CDR2 SASEGT.